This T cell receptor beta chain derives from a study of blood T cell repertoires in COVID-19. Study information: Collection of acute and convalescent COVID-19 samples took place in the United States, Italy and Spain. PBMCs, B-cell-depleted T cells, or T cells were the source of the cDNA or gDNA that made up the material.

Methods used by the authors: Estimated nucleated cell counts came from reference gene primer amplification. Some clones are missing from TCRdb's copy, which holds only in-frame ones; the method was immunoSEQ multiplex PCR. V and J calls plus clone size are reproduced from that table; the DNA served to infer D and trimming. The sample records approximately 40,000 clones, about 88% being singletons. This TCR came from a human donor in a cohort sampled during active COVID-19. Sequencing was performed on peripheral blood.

CDR3 residues: CATPSGAGVLNEQFF. The CDR3 DNA is TGTGCCACCCCCTCAGGGGCGGGGGTTCTGAATGAGCAGTTCTTC. The V call is TRBV6-5, the J call TRBJ2-1, with D possibly being TRBD2 (7 bases). The CDR3 has 15 amino acids. V was shortened by 10 bases and J by 7 bases, with 23 bases between the two germline ends. The germline V gene has CDR1 MNHEY and CDR2 SVGAGI.